The text below deals with one TCR beta chain. This entry is derived from a study of technical replicates of blood from several donors. Produced via immunoSEQ multiplex PCR; TCRdb's table is partial and in-frame only. The sample has approximately 89,000 clones; 94% are singletons. CDR1 is LNHDA, CDR2 SQIVND, per germline (reference sequence). With 11 bases clipped from V and 2 bases from J, the junction kept 12 bases outside the gene matches. The CDR3 extends over 14 amino acids. The rearrangement links TRBV19 to TRBJ2-7, with TRBD2 matching over 7 bases. The origin of this receptor is a human donor in good health. The sequencing input was T cells isolated from PBMCs. CDR3 residues: CASSSSGAAYEQYF. As DNA, the CDR3 is TGTGCCTCTTCTTCAAGCGGGGCCGCCTACGAGCAGTACTTC.